One TCR beta chain is described in this entry. No antigen is known for it. The source of the sample is a study of OX40 agonist ivuxolimab in advanced cancers. Across the study: Hepatocellular carcinoma, melanoma, renal cell or head and neck cancer occurred in dose-escalation patients. Antecedent anti-PD-1, anti-PD-L1 or anti-CTLA-4 therapy was permissible, with around 41% having received some.

The CDR3 is 19 amino acids. Germline assignment: CDR1 SGDLS and CDR2 YYNGEE. V gave up 0 bases and J gave up 3 bases, with 24 bases separating them. Method: immunoSEQ multiplex PCR; TCRdb's copy keeps in-frame clones and lacks some. Here the sample spans some 21,000 clones, around nine tenths being singletons. Whole-study findings and limits: Within 6 weeks, CD4+ and CD8+ blood T cells expanded clonally at 0.1 to 3.0 mg/kg. Averaging showed that CD8+ T cells had more expanded clones than CD4+ did.

Here the sequenced sample was CD4+ or CD8+ T cells sorted from blood, taken in a trial of the OX40 agonist ivuxolimab. The receptor comes from an adult with an advanced solid tumor such as melanoma, head and neck, liver or kidney cancer. The chain has TRBV9 and TRBJ1-2; TRBD1 might be the D (5 bases). The CDR3 loop reads CASSVGPHWGGEPHYGYTF. The DNA of the CDR3 is TGTGCCAGCAGCGTAGGGCCTCATTGGGGGGGGGAACCCCACTATGGCTACACCTTC.